This TCR beta chain was captured in a study of shared clonotypes between healthy human individuals. The material for each subset, its genomic DNA, was split evenly across several immunoSEQ plates. Generated by immunoSEQ multiplex PCR, the TCRdb table keeps only in-frame clones and is missing some. The table shows approximately 2,300,000 clones, with under 95% occurring only once. Donors comprised only Caucasian adults living in Nashville, Tennessee. CD4+ cells were split into CD45RA+ naive and CD45RA-negative memory subsets. The germline V and J ends were trimmed by 3 bases and 0 bases, with 8 bases remaining between them. The germline V gene has CDR1 PRHDT and CDR2 FYEKMQ (reference sequence). The CDR3 runs 15 residues.

This TCR came from a man between 18 and 29 years old in good health. Some clones in this sample may be carry-over from other donors' samples. Sequenced sample: naive CD4+ T cells from PBMCs. Sample subset: CD45RA+ positively selected. This chain links TRBV13 with TRBJ2-2; D remains ambiguous. CDR3 bases: TGTGCCAGCAGCTTCGTTCTCTCGAACACCGGGGAGCTGTTTTTT. Amino acids: CASSFVLSNTGELFF.